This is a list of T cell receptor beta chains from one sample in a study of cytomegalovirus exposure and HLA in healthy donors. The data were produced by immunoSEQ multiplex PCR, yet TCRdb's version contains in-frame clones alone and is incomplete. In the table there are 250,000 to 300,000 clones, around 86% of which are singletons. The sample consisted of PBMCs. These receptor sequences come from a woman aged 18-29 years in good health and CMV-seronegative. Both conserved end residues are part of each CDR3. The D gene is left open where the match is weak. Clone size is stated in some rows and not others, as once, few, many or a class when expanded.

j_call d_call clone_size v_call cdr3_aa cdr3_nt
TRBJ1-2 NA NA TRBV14 CASSQGGHGYTF TGTGCCAGCAGCCAAGGAGGGCATGGCTACACCTTC
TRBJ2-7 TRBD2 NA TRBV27 CASSSGRDSSYEQYF TGTGCCAGCAGCTCAGGGAGGGATAGCTCCTACGAGCAGTACTTC
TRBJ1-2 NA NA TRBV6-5 CASSYSAGGANYGYTF TGTGCCAGCAGTTACTCGGCGGGGGGAGCTAACTATGGCTACACCTTC
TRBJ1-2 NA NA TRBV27 CASMGWPLGYGYTF TGTGCCAGCATGGGTTGGCCCCTAGGATATGGCTACACCTTC
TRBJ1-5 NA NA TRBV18 CASSPEPGGPQHF TGTGCCAGCTCACCAGAGCCAGGAGGGCCCCAGCATTTT
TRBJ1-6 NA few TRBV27 CASSLSRTANSPLHF TGTGCCAGCAGTTTATCGAGGACAGCTAATTCACCCCTCCACTTT
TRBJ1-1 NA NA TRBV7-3 CASSWTDNTEAFF TGTGCCAGCAGCTGGACAGACAACACTGAAGCTTTCTTT
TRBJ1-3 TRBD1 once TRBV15 CATSTDRLSGNTIYF TGTGCCACCAGCACGGACAGGCTCTCTGGAAACACCATATATTTT
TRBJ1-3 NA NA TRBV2 CASSPEAGRNTIYF TGTGCCAGCAGTCCCGAAGCAGGGCGAAACACCATATATTTT
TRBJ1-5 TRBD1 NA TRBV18 CASSAGTGDQPQHF TGTGCCAGCTCCGCCGGGACAGGCGATCAGCCCCAGCATTTT
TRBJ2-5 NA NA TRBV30 CAWMNSWAPQTQYF TGTGCCTGGATGAACAGCTGGGCTCCGCAGACCCAGTACTTC
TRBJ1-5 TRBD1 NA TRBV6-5 CASSYRGTGGGQPQHF TGTGCCAGCAGTTATCGCGGGACAGGGGGAGGCCAGCCCCAGCATTTT
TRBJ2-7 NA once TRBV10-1 CASSLYYEQYF TGCGCCAGCAGCCTTTACTACGAGCAGTACTTC
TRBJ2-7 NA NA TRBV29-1 CSVRGAGSYEQYF TGCAGCGTTCGGGGAGCAGGCTCCTACGAGCAGTACTTC
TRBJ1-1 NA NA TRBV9 CASSAPQGQGEAFF TGTGCCAGCAGCGCCCCTCAGGGGCAGGGAGAAGCTTTCTTT
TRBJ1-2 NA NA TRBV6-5 CASSYSIGGRYGYTF TGTGCCAGCAGTTACTCGATAGGAGGGCGATATGGCTACACCTTC
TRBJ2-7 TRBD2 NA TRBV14 CASSQALRTSSEQYF TGTGCCAGCAGCCAAGCTCTCCGGACTAGTAGTGAGCAGTACTTC
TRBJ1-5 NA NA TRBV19 CASSPHPRTAYSNQPQHF TGTGCCAGTAGTCCTCACCCTAGGACAGCATATAGCAATCAGCCCCAGCATTTT
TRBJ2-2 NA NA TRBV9 CASSSGTRNTGELFF TGTGCCAGCAGCTCAGGGACAAGGAACACCGGGGAGCTGTTTTTT
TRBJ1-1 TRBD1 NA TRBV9 CASSTRTGPEAFF TGTGCCAGCAGCACTCGGACAGGGCCTGAAGCTTTCTTT
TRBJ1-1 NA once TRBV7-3 CASSLHGGVDTEAFF TGTGCCAGCAGTCTACATGGAGGGGTCGACACTGAAGCTTTCTTT
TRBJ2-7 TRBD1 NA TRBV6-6 CASDWGRDRGPYEQYF TGTGCCAGCGATTGGGGGAGGGACAGGGGGCCCTACGAGCAGTACTTC
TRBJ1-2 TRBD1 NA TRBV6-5 CASSITGGEGYTF TGTGCCAGCAGTATCACAGGGGGCGAGGGCTACACCTTC
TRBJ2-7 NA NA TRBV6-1 CASSQTGTMTYEQYF TGTGCCAGCAGCCAAACCGGGACAATGACCTACGAGCAGTACTTC
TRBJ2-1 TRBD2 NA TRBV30 CAWTGLAAYSGTYNEQFF TGTGCCTGGACCGGACTAGCGGCGTACTCAGGGACCTACAATGAGCAGTTCTTC
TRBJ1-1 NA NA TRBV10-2 CASQGIGATEAFF TGCGCCTCCCAGGGGATAGGGGCCACTGAAGCTTTCTTT
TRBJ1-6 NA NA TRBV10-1 CASSDSYNSPLHF TGCGCCAGCAGTGACAGCTATAATTCACCCCTCCACTTT
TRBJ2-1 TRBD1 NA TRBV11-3 CASSLQGQGRNEQFF TGTGCCAGCAGCTTACAGGGACAGGGGAGGAATGAGCAGTTCTTC
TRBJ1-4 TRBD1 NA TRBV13 CASSTSWTGSGDPNEKLFF TGTGCCAGCAGCACCTCCTGGACAGGGTCGGGGGACCCCAATGAAAAACTGTTTTTT
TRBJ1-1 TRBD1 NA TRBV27 CASSLAGGPMNTEAFF TGTGCCAGCAGTTTAGCAGGGGGCCCCATGAACACTGAAGCTTTCTTT
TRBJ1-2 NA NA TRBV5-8 CASSLERGSSYGYTF TGTGCCAGCAGCTTGGAGCGGGGTAGCTCCTATGGCTACACCTTC
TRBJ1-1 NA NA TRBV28 CASSTRGATEAFF TGTGCCAGCAGCACCAGGGGCGCCACTGAAGCTTTCTTT
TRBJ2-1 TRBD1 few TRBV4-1 CASSQGTGTAIEQFF TGCGCCAGCAGCCAAGGGACAGGGACAGCTATTGAGCAGTTCTTC
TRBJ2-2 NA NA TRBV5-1 CASSWSRTGNTGELFF TGCGCCAGCAGCTGGAGTCGGACTGGGAACACCGGGGAGCTGTTTTTT
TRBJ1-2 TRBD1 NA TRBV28 CASSVGGGNYGYTF TGTGCCAGCAGTGTAGGGGGCGGTAACTATGGCTACACCTTC
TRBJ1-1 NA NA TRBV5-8 CASTQGSPNTEAFF TGTGCCAGCACTCAGGGCTCTCCGAACACTGAAGCTTTCTTT
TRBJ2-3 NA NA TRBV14 CASSQDSASITSDTQYF TGTGCCAGCAGCCAAGACAGTGCTAGCATTACCTCAGATACGCAGTATTTT
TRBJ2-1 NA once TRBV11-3 CASSLLPAPTGEQFF TGTGCCAGCAGCTTACTCCCCGCACCGACGGGTGAGCAGTTCTTC
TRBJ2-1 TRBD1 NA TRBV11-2 CASSSNSGQGIWEQFF TGTGCCAGCAGCTCGAATTCGGGACAGGGGATCTGGGAGCAGTTCTTC
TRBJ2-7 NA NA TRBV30 CAWSPTVFYEQYF TGTGCCTGGAGTCCCACAGTCTTCTACGAGCAGTACTTC
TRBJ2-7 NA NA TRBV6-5 CASSSDGIYEQYF TGTGCCAGCAGTTCCGACGGGATCTACGAGCAGTACTTC
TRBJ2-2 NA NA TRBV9 CASSVDGTQGVSNTGELFF TGTGCCAGCAGCGTAGACGGGACTCAAGGGGTCTCGAACACCGGGGAGCTGTTTTTT
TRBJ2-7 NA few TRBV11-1 CASSLSGGALYEQYF TGTGCCAGCAGCTTAAGTGGGGGGGCTCTCTACGAGCAGTACTTC
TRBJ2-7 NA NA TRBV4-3 CASSQESPGKQYF TGCGCCAGCAGCCAAGAATCCCCCGGGAAGCAGTACTTC
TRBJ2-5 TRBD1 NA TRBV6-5 CASSYSGQGRETQYF TGTGCCAGCAGTTACTCGGGACAGGGGCGAGAGACCCAGTACTTC
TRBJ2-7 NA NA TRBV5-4 CATTWERTYEQYF TGTGCCACCACATGGGAGAGGACCTACGAGCAGTACTTC
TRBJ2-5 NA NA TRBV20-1 CSVQRGETQYF TGCAGTGTTCAGAGGGGGGAGACCCAGTACTTC